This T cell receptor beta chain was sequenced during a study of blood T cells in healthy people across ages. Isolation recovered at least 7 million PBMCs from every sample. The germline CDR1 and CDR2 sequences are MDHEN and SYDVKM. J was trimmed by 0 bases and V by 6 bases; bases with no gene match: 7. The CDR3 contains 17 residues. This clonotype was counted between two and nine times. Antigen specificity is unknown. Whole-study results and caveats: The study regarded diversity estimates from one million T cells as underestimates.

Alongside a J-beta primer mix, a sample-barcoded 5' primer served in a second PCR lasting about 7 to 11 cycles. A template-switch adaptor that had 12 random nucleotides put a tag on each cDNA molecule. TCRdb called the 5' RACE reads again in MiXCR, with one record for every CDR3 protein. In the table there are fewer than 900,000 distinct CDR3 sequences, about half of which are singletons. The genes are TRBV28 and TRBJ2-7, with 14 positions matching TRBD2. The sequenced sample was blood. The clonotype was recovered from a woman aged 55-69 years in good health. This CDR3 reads CASSPRLAGGVSYEQYF. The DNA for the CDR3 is TGTGCCAGCAGCCCCCGACTAGCGGGAGGGGTCTCCTACGAGCAGTACTTC.